This T cell receptor (beta chain) was retrieved from a study of cytomegalovirus exposure and HLA in healthy donors. Study-wide context: Within the Caucasian-associated ancestry cluster were more than 75% of the roughly 400 genotyped donors. Study results and caveats: Highest at DRB1 and lowest at HLA-C, TCR association rates differed among HLA loci in a later analysis. Most of the TCR beta V segments (in an earlier analysis) were productive either about 87% or about 30% of the time.

Per germline, CDR1 MNHNS and CDR2 SASEGT. The length of the CDR3 is 12 residues. Trimming pared 6 bases from V and 3 bases from J, leaving 9 bases between. The PCR used 60 Vbeta and 13 Jbeta primers. In the authors' methods: An analysis that came later counted 77 million or so unique TCR beta chains, approximately 10 million shared. The repertoire was sequenced with immunoSEQ multiplex PCR; TCRdb's copy has only in-frame clones and lacks some. V and J calls and clone size are as listed in that table; D and trimming were resolved from the DNA. In the table there are 80,000 to 130,000 clones, about 75% of which are singletons. In its sample, this clone was seen a few times. What it binds is unknown.

V and J are TRBV6-1 and TRBJ2-7; weak D call: TRBD2 (6 bases). Sequenced: PBMCs. The receptor was isolated from a woman aged 18 to 35 in good health and CMV-seropositive. The CDR3 spells CASRDYLYEQYF. Written as DNA, the CDR3 is TGTGCCAGCAGGGACTACCTCTACGAGCAGTACTTC.